This record covers a single TCR beta chain. The entry originates in a study of cytomegalovirus exposure and HLA in healthy donors. V lost 8 bases, J lost 8 bases, and 10 bases lay in between. Germline CDR1 SNHLY, CDR2 FYNNEI. The CDR3 consists of 11 residues. Primers: 60 Vbeta forward and 13 Jbeta reverse. Assay used: immunoSEQ multiplex PCR; TCRdb lists only in-frame clones, some missing. The sample includes some 160,000 clones, over 75% of them seen just once. The sequenced material came from PBMCs. This TCR was recovered from a woman aged 50 to 60 in good health and CMV-seronegative. The chain couples TRBV2 to TRBJ2-1; no firm D call. CDR3 nucleotides: TGTGCCAGCTGGGCGTTCGATGAGCAGTTCTTC. Its translation: CASWAFDEQFF.